This T cell receptor beta chain was identified during a study of blood T cells in healthy people across ages. For the second PCR, which ran for about 6 to 12 cycles, a sample-barcoded 5' primer and a J-beta primer mix were used. TCRdb re-called the 5' RACE reads with MiXCR, one entry per CDR3 protein. The sample records approximately 1.5 million distinct CDR3 sequences, under 55% being singletons. Germline CDR1 MNHNS, CDR2 SASEGT. This CDR3 region has 15 residues. Trimming shortened V by 3 bases and J by 0 bases, and 12 bases separated the two germline ends. Sequencing was carried out using blood. The chain combines TRBV6-1 with TRBJ2-7; D uncertain. The origin of this receptor is a young woman in good health. This chain's CDR3 is CASSDRGRSSYEQYF. CDR3 nucleotide sequence: TGTGCCAGCAGTGATCGCGGAAGGAGCTCCTACGAGCAGTACTTC.